This entry lists 8 T cell receptor beta chains sequenced from one sample in a study of immune heterogeneity within non-small cell lung tumors. Template came from bulk tumor genomic DNA, at approximately 540 ng per sample. Multiple biopsies spaced far apart were taken from each primary tumor during surgery. Surgery that was curative in intent was performed on patients with untreated, newly diagnosed non-small cell lung cancer. Multiplex PCR amplified the TCR beta CDR3 region. Its first round ran for roughly 10 cycles with 32 V and 13 J primers. TCRdb used MiXCR to reprocess the multiplex PCR reads, holding one entry per CDR3 protein. The data contain approximately 21,000 distinct CDR3 sequences, approximately 30% of them singletons. The source material was lung tumor tissue. Receptor source: a man in his forties with non-small cell lung cancer.

This clonotype came up many times. The chain has TRBV20-1 and TRBJ2-7, with 11 positions matching TRBD2. V lost 0 bases, J lost 5 bases, and 6 bases stayed unmatched. The CDR3 consists of 15 residues. Germline V gene data show CDR1 as DFQATT and CDR2 as SNEGSKA (reference sequence). The CDR3 protein is CSARDTSGSPHEQYF. The CDR3 DNA sequence: TGCAGTGCTAGAGATACTAGCGGGAGCCCCCACGAGCAGTACTTC.

This clonotype was counted between two and nine times. The V call is TRBV11-2, the J call TRBJ1-1; D is ambiguous. The germline CDR1 and CDR2 sequences are SGHAT and FQNNGV. This CDR3 is 13 amino acids long. Trimming cost V 1 base and J 8 bases, with 11 bases left between them. CDR3 region: CASSLVVGREAFF. In DNA, the CDR3 is TGTGCCAGCAGCTTAGTCGTGGGTAGGGAAGCTTTCTTT.

By sample fraction, this clonotype is medium-sized. This chain joins TRBV27 and TRBJ1-2; 9 bases fit TRBD1. V lost 7 bases to trimming and J lost 5 bases; unmatched junction nucleotides: 5. Germline loops: CDR1 MNHEY, CDR2 SMNVEV (reference sequence). The CDR3 runs to 13 residues. The CDR3 DNA sequence: TGTGCCAGCAAGAGGACAGGGGAGTATGGCTACACCTTC. It codes for CASKRTGEYGYTF.

This clonotype is deemed medium-sized. This chain uses TRBV10-3 with TRBJ2-5; TRBD2 aligns across 8 bases. Germline loops: CDR1 ENHRY, CDR2 SYGVKD. The CDR3 is 14 residues long. V shed 6 bases, J shed 9 bases, and the junction held 12 bases outside the gene matches. In nucleotides, the CDR3 is TGTGCCATCAGCTTGACTAGCGAGCTAATGCCCCAGTACTTC. As protein: CAISLTSELMPQYF.

At least ten counts were recorded for this clonotype. The chain couples TRBV4-1 to TRBJ1-5, with D uncertain. The CDR3 has 15 amino acids. Germline V lookup: CDR1 MGHRA, CDR2 YSYEKL. The ends were cut back, 1 base at V and 3 bases at J, with 10 bases in the middle. The CDR3 DNA reads TGCGCCAGCAGCCAAGCCTGGCCACCCAATCAGCCCCAGCATTTT. This codes for CASSQAWPPNQPQHF.

This clonotype rates as medium-sized. V gene TRBV27 combines with J gene TRBJ2-7; 15 nucleotides align to TRBD2. Germline CDR1 is MNHEY and CDR2 is SMNVEV (reference sequence). J gave up 4 bases and V 4 bases, and 8 bases lay outside the gene matches. This CDR3 has 17 residues. The CDR3 region has the DNA TGTGCCAGCAGTTCAAGGACTAGCGGGAGGGCCATATACGAGCAGTACTTC. This sequence encodes CASSSRTSGRAIYEQYF.

This clonotype was picked up a small number of times. J is TRBJ2-1 and V is TRBV3-1; 14 nucleotides align to TRBD2. The V gene end was trimmed by 4 bases and the J gene end by 1 base; junction bases not matched to a gene: 6. The CDR3 length is 18 residues. In germline, CDR1 is LGHDT, CDR2 YNNKEL (reference sequence). DNA of the CDR3: TGTGCCAGCAGCCCCCGACTAGCGGGAGGGCCTTCCTACAATGAGCAGTTCTTC. This encodes CASSPRLAGGPSYNEQFF.

This clonotype has just one count. This may come from a read error, since a much larger clone is one base off. V and J are TRBV27 and TRBJ2-7, with TRBD1 matching over 7 bases. Germline V gene lookup returns CDR1 MNHEY and CDR2 SMNVEV (reference sequence). The length of the CDR3 is 12 residues. CDR3 loop: CATWDRTYKQYF. Here the CDR3 DNA reads TGTGCCACCTGGGACAGAACCTACAAGCAGTACTTC.